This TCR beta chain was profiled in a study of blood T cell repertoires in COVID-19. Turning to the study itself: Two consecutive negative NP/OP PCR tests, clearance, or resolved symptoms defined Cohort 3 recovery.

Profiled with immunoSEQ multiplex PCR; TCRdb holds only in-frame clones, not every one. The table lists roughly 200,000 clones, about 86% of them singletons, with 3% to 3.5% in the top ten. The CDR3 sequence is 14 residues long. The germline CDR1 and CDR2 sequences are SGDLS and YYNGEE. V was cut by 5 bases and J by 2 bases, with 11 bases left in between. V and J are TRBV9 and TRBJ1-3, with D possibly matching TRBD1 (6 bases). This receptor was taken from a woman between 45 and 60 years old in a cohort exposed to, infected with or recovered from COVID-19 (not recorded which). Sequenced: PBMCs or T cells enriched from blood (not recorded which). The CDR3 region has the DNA TGTGCCAGCAGGGGGGCAGGGGCTGGAAACACCATATATTTT. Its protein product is CASRGAGAGNTIYF.